This T cell receptor beta chain is from a study of a mutant IDH1 vaccine in newly diagnosed glioma. Study-level information: Most had both radiotherapy and temozolomide beforehand; others had only one.

Produced via immunoSEQ multiplex PCR; TCRdb's table is partial and in-frame only. Altogether about 40,000 clones are present, around 82% being singletons, with the ten largest covering roughly a sixth. CDR1 SNHLY and CDR2 FYNNEI come from the germline V gene. The CDR3 covers 16 residues. V lost 3 bases to trimming and J lost 4 bases; unmatched junction nucleotides: 9. Turning to this clone: Its target is unknown.

The time point is: week 47, end of study. In the vaccine, a single dose held 300 ug of the mutant IDH1 20-mer peptide, along with topical imiquimod. The patients were given eight vaccinations, one each in weeks 1, 3, 5, 7, 11, 15, 19 and 23. The study enrolled donors with new WHO grade 3 or 4 IDH1-mutant, ATRX-lost astrocytomas. This chain links TRBV2 with TRBJ1-2; 9 nucleotides match TRBD1. The source of this sequence is a man between 18 and 35 years old with glioma. Some clones in this sample may be carry-over from other donors' samples. Sequences were derived from PBMCs, sampled from a glioma patient whose treatment included an IDH1 peptide vaccine. The CDR3 region has the DNA TGTGCCAGCAGTGAGGCTAACAGGGGGCGCGTCTATGGCTACACCTTC. Protein product: CASSEANRGRVYGYTF.